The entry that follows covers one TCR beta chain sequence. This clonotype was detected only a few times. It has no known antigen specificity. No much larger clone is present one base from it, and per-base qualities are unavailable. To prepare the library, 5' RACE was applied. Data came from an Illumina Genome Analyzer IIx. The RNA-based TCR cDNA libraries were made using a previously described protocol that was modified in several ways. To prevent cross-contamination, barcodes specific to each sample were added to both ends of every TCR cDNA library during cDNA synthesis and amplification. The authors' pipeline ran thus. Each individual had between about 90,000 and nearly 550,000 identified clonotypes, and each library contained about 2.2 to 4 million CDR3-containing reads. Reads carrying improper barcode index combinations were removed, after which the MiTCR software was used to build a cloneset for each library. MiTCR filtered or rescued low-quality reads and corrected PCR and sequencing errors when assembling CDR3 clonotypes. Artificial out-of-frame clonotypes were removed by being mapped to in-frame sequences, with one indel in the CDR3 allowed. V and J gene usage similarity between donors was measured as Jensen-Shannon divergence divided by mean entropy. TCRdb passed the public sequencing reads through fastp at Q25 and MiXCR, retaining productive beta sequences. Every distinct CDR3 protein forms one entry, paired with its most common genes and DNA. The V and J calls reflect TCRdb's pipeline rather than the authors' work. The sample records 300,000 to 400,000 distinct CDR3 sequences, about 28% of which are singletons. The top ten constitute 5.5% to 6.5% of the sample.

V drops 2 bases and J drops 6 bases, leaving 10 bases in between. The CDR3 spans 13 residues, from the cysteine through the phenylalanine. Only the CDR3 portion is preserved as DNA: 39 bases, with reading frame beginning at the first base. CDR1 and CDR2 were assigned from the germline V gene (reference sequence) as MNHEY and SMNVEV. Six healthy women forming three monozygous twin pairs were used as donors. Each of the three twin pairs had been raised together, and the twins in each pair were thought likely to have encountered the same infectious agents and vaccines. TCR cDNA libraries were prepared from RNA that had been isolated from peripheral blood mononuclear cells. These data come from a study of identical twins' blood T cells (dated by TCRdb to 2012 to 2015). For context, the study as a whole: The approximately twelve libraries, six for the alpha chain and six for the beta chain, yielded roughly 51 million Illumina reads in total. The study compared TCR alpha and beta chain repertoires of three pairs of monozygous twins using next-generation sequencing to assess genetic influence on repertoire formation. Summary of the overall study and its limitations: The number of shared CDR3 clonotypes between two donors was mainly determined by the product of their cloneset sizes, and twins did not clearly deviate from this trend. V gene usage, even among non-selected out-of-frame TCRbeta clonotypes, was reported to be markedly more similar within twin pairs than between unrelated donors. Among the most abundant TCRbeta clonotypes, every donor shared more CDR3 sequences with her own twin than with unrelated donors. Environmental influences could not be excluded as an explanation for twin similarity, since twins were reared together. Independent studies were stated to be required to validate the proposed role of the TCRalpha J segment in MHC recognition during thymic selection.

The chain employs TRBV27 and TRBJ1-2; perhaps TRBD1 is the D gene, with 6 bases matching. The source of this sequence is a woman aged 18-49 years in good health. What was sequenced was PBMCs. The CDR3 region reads CASSLQQGDGYTF. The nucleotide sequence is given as TGTGCCAGCAGTTTACAACAGGGAGATGGCTACACCTTC.